The subject of this entry is one T cell receptor beta chain. Profiled with immunoSEQ multiplex PCR; TCRdb holds only in-frame clones, not every one. Of 200,000 to 250,000 clones listed, about 88% were seen once; the top ten hold 9.5% to 13%. Seattle's enrolled individuals joined amid active infection and were then monitored longitudinally. V lost 9 bases, J lost 6 bases, and 14 bases lay in between. CDR3 length: 12 residues. These data originate in a study of blood T cell repertoires in COVID-19. The source of this sequence is a woman between 45 and 60 years old with COVID-19, enrolled during active disease. This rearrangement joins TRBV12-3 or TRBV12-4 to TRBJ2-5; D gene uncertain. The sample comprised peripheral blood. The CDR3 sequence: CASAAQSQTQYF. CDR3 DNA sequence: TGTGCCAGTGCCGCACAGTCCCAGACCCAGTACTTC.